These T cell receptor beta chains were read from a single sample in a study of Ad26.COV2.S vaccination and SARS-CoV-2 variants. Sequencing was performed with immunoSEQ multiplex PCR; in TCRdb, only in-frame clones are kept and a portion is missing. The table has about 350,000 clones, 88% seen once; the top ten hold approximately 5.9%. The sequences come from peripheral blood, collected in a trial of Ad26.COV2.S vaccine versus placebo. These receptors came from a person between 18 and 60 years old who received the Ad26.COV2.S COVID-19 vaccine or a placebo. Both conserved end residues are part of each CDR3. The D gene is left open where the match is weak. Some rows have no size entry. The others give once, few or many, or a class for an expanded clone.

V gene	J gene	clone size	D gene	CDR3 DNA	CDR3 protein
TRBV4-2	TRBJ2-1	-	-	TGTGCCAGCAGCCCGCGGGTGAGCTCCTACAATGAGCAGTTCTTC	CASSPRVSSYNEQFF
TRBV6-6	TRBJ1-6	-	-	TGTGCCAGCAGTTTCCAGAGCTCCTATAATTCACCCCTCCACTTT	CASSFQSSYNSPLHF
TRBV29-1	TRBJ2-2	-	TRBD1	TGCAGCGTTGACCAGGGGGCCGGCGGGGAGCTGTTTTTT	CSVDQGAGGELFF
TRBV2	TRBJ2-7	-	-	TGTGCCAGCAGTATCAGACAGAACTACGAGCAGTACTTC	CASSIRQNYEQYF
TRBV7-3	TRBJ1-1	-	-	TGTGCCAGCAGCCTTTCTCCGGTGGCTGAAGCTTTCTTT	CASSLSPVAEAFF
TRBV6-4	TRBJ2-3	-	TRBD2	TGTGCCAGCAGAAGCGGGGGTACAGATACGCAGTATTTT	CASRSGGTDTQYF
TRBV11-3	TRBJ2-5	-	-	TGTGCCAGCAGCTTAGGAGGGATTGAGACCCAGTACTTC	CASSLGGIETQYF
TRBV10-3	TRBJ2-3	-	-	TGTGCCATCAGTGAGCGGGATACGCAGTATTTT	CAISERDTQYF
TRBV10-3	TRBJ2-7	-	-	TGTGCCATCAGGGCCTTTGGGGATTACGAGCAGTACTTC	CAIRAFGDYEQYF
TRBV7-2	TRBJ2-5	few	-	TGTGCCAGCAGCTTAAACGCGAATAGGGGAGAGACCCAGTACTTC	CASSLNANRGETQYF
TRBV29-1	TRBJ2-7	-	-	TGCAGCGTTGGGGACAACTCCTACGAGCAGTACTTC	CSVGDNSYEQYF
TRBV6-1	TRBJ2-7	-	TRBD1	TGTGCCAGCAGTGAAGCTGGACAGGTCTACGAGCAGTACTTC	CASSEAGQVYEQYF
TRBV4-3	TRBJ1-2	-	-	TGCGCCAGCAGCCAAGACCGGACTCCCTCTGGCTACACCTTC	CASSQDRTPSGYTF
TRBV13	TRBJ2-1	-	-	TGTGCCAGCAGCTTTAGTCCAGGGGAGGACTACAATGAGCAGTTCTTC	CASSFSPGEDYNEQFF
TRBV7-2	TRBJ1-5	-	TRBD1	TGTGCCAGCAGCCCTGGACAGGGTTCTCAGCCCCAGCATTTT	CASSPGQGSQPQHF
TRBV15	TRBJ2-5	-	-	TGTGCCACCAGCAGAGTGTGGTTAGAGACCCAGTACTTC	CATSRVWLETQYF
TRBV11-2	TRBJ1-6	-	-	TGTGCCAGCAGCCCGTATAATTCACCCCTCCACTTT	CASSPYNSPLHF
TRBV30	TRBJ2-7	-	TRBD1	TGTGCCTGGAGTGTAGGCGACAGGGGGCGTGAGCAGTACTTC	CAWSVGDRGREQYF
TRBV7-3	TRBJ1-6	-	-	TGTGCCAGCAGCCCCCAATTCTCGAAACAGGGCACCAATTCACCCCTCCACTTT	CASSPQFSKQGTNSPLHF
TRBV5-5	TRBJ1-6	-	-	TGTGCCAGCAGCCTCTCCCCCCCCGGGCATAATTCACCCCTCCACTTT	CASSLSPPGHNSPLHF
TRBV3-1/TRBV3-2	TRBJ2-6	once	-	TGTGCCAGCAGGGTCGGGTCTGGGGCCAACGTCCTGACTTTC	CASRVGSGANVLTF
TRBV6-5	TRBJ1-3	-	-	TGTGCCAGCAGTAACCGGGACCGTGGAAACACCATATATTTT	CASSNRDRGNTIYF